This record looks at one T cell receptor beta chain sequence and its context. Its antigen remains unidentified. The sample belongs to a study of T-cell reconstitution after alpha-beta-depleted transplantation in children. This sample's TCRbeta library carried unique molecular identifier barcodes. TCRdb recomputed calls from the PCR reads with MiXCR, one row per CDR3 protein. The sample includes almost 600,000 distinct CDR3 sequences, roughly 27% of them seen just once. Points from the study as a whole: Reports say that about two months after transplant, the alpha-beta T cells came out of several hundred graft clones that had expanded.

The CDR3 runs to 13 residues. Losses at the gene ends were 6 bases for V and 1 base for J; bases not matched to a gene: 2. V gene TRBV12-3 or TRBV12-4 combines with J gene TRBJ2-5, with 7 nucleotides matching TRBD2. The receptor was isolated from a boy under two years old with Wiskott-Aldrich syndrome, due to receive a stem cell transplant. Sequencing used PBMCs, obtained before TCRalphabeta/CD19-depleted stem cell transplant. The chain's CDR3 is CASRTSSQETQYF. The CDR3 region has the DNA TGTGCCAGCAGGACTAGCTCCCAAGAGACCCAGTACTTC.